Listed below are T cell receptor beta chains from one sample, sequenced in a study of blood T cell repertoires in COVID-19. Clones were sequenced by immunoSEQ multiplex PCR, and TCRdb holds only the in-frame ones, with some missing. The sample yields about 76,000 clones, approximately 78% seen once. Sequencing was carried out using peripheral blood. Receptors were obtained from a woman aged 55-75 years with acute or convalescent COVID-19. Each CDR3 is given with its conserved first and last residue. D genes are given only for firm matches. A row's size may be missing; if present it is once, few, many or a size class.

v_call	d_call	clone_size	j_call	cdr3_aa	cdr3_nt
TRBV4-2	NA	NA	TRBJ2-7	CASSVGQGLYEQYF	TGTGCCAGCAGTGTAGGTCAGGGGCTCTACGAGCAGTACTTC
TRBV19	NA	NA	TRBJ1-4	CASTQRGAEEKLFF	TGTGCCAGTACCCAGCGGGGGGCTGAAGAAAAACTGTTTTTT
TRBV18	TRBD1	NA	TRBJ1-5	CASSPMPGQPNQPQHF	TGTGCCAGCTCACCGATGCCGGGACAGCCCAATCAGCCCCAGCATTTT
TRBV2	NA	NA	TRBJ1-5	CASSEMGGMGQPQHF	TGTGCCAGCAGTGAAATGGGGGGAATGGGTCAGCCCCAGCATTTT
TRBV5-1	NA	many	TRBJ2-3	CASSFRDTDTQYF	TGCGCCAGCAGCTTTCGGGACACAGATACGCAGTATTTT
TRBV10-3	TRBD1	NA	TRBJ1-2	CAISETGGADYGYTF	TGTGCCATCAGCGAAACAGGGGGCGCCGACTATGGCTACACCTTC
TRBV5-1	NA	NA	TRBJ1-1	CASSLRRAGNTEAFF	TGCGCCAGCAGCTTGCGGCGGGCAGGGAACACTGAAGCTTTCTTT
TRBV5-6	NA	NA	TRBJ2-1	CASSSQKQGHSYNEQFF	TGTGCCAGCAGCTCTCAAAAACAGGGACACTCCTACAATGAGCAGTTCTTC
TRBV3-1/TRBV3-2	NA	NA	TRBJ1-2	CASSQVVLRLTGYGYTF	TGTGCCAGCAGCCAAGTGGTTTTGCGTCTTACCGGCTATGGCTACACCTTC
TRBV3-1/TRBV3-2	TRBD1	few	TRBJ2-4	CASSQPWGQGYNIQYF	TGTGCCAGCAGCCAACCGTGGGGACAGGGTTACAACATTCAGTACTTC
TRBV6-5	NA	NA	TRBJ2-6	CASGRVSGANVLTF	TGTGCCAGCGGCAGGGTTTCTGGGGCCAACGTCCTGACTTTC
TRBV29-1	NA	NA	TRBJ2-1	CSAGADEQFF	TGCAGCGCAGGGGCTGATGAGCAGTTCTTC
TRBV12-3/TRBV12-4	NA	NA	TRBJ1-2	CASTSGITYGYTF	TGTGCCAGCACTTCCGGTATCACCTATGGCTACACCTTC
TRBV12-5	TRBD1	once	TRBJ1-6	CASGLVITGGLDNSPLHF	TGTGCTAGTGGTTTGGTTATCACAGGGGGCTTAGATAATTCACCCCTCCACTTT
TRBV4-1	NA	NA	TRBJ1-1	CASSQFLPRNTEAFF	TGCGCCAGCAGCCAATTCTTACCGAGGAACACTGAAGCTTTCTTT
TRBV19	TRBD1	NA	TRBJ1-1	CASSARQGYEAFF	TGTGCCAGTAGTGCCCGACAGGGTTATGAAGCTTTCTTT
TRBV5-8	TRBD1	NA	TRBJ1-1	CASRDRPITEAFF	TGTGCCAGCCGGGACAGGCCAATTACTGAAGCTTTCTTT
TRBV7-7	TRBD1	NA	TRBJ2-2	CASSLDQGANTGELFF	TGTGCCAGCAGCTTGGACCAGGGGGCGAACACCGGGGAGCTGTTTTTT
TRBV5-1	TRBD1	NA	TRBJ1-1	CASSWSERQGGLNTEAFF	TGCGCCAGCAGCTGGTCCGAGAGACAGGGGGGCCTGAACACTGAAGCTTTCTTT
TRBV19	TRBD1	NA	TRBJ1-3	CASSTTGTGQGNTIYF	TGTGCCAGTAGTACCACCGGGACAGGGCAAGGAAACACCATATATTTT
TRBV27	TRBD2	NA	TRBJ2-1	CASLRASGGSYNEQFF	TGTGCCAGCTTGAGGGCTAGCGGGGGCTCCTACAATGAGCAGTTCTTC
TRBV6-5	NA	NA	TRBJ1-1	CASSYKSYGRNTEAFF	TGTGCCAGCAGTTACAAGTCGTATGGTAGGAACACTGAAGCTTTCTTT
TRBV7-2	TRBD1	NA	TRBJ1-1	CASSSGQGLEAFF	TGTGCCAGCAGCTCTGGACAGGGACTTGAAGCTTTCTTT
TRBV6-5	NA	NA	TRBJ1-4	CASRIQVNEKLFF	TGTGCCAGCAGGATACAGGTTAATGAAAAACTGTTTTTT
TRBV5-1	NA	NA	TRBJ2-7	CASSIRQDPYEQYF	TGCGCCAGCAGCATCAGACAGGACCCCTACGAGCAGTACTTC
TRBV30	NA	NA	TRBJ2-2	CAWETRATGTGELFF	TGTGCCTGGGAGACGAGAGCCACAGGAACCGGGGAGCTGTTTTTT
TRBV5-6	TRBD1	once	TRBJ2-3	CASSPGTGVTDTQYF	TGTGCCAGCAGCCCCGGGACAGGGGTCACAGATACGCAGTATTTT
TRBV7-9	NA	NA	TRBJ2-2	CASLWAGATNTGELFF	TGTGCCAGCCTCTGGGCGGGGGCTACCAACACCGGGGAGCTGTTTTTT
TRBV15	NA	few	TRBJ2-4	CATSPTVFDIQYF	TGTGCCACCAGCCCCACGGTATTCGACATTCAGTACTTC
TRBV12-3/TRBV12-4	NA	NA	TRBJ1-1	CASSRFAGTEAFF	TGTGCCAGCAGTAGGTTTGCGGGGACTGAAGCTTTCTTT
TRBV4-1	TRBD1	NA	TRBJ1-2	CASSQDFGGGFNYGYTF	TGCGCCAGCAGCCAAGATTTCGGAGGGGGCTTTAACTATGGCTACACCTTC
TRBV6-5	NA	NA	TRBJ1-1	CASSYSGGLEAFF	TGTGCCAGCAGTTACTCGGGGGGGCTGGAGGCTTTCTTT
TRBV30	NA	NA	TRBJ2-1	CAWILGGGNEQFF	TGTGCCTGGATACTTGGGGGCGGGAATGAGCAGTTCTTC
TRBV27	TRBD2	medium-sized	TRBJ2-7	CASRTSGHLGEQYF	TGTGCCAGCAGGACTAGCGGCCATTTGGGGGAGCAGTACTTC
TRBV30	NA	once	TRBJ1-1	CAWSPTGYDTEAFF	TGTGCCTGGAGTCCTACAGGGTATGACACTGAAGCTTTCTTT
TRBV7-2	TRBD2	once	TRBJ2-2	CASSPPGLAATGELFF	TGTGCCAGCAGTCCCCCGGGACTAGCGGCCACCGGGGAGCTGTTTTTT